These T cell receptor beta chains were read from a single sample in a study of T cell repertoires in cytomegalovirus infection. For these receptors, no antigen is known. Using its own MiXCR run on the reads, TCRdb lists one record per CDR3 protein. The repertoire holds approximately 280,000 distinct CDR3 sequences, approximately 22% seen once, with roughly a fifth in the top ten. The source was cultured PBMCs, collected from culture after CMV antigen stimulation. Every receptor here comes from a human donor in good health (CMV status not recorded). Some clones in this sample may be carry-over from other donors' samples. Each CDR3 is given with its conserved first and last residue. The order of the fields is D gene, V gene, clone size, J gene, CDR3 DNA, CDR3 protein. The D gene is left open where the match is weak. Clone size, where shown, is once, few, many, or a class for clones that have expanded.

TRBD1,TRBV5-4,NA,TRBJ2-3,TGTGCCAGCAGCTTGGCCCGAGGGGGACAGGCCTCGTATACGCAGTATTTT,CASSLARGGQASYTQYF
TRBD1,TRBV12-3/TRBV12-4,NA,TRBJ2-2,TGTGCCAGCAGGACCCAGGGGGTGAACACCGGGGAGCTGTTTTTT,CASRTQGVNTGELFF
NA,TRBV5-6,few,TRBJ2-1,TGTGCCAGCAGCCCCAGTCTCGGGACCAACCCGTACAATGAGCAGTTCTTC,CASSPSLGTNPYNEQFF
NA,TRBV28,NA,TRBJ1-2,TGTGCCAGCATCCCCGGAGGGAGCACTAACTATGGCTACACCTTC,CASIPGGSTNYGYTF
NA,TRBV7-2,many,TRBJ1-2,TGTGCCAGCAGCCAAAGAGCCGGACAGCGAAACTATGGCTACACCTTC,CASSQRAGQRNYGYTF
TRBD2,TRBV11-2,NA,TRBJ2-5,TGTGCCAGCAGCTTAGGGAGAACTAGCGGGAGCAGGATGGGAGAGACCCAGTACTTC,CASSLGRTSGSRMGETQYF
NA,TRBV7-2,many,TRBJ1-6,TGTGCCAGCAGCTTAGCGCGGGCGAATTCACCCCTCCACTTT,CASSLARANSPLHF
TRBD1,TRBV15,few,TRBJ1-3,TGTGCCACCAGGGCGGGACAGAGCTCTGGAAACACCATATATTTT,CATRAGQSSGNTIYF
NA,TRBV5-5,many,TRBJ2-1,TGTGCCAGCAGCTTGATCCGTTCCTACAATGAGCAGTTCTTC,CASSLIRSYNEQFF
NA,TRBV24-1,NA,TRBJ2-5,TGTGCCACCAGTCATCGGGGCGAAGAGACCCAGTACTTC,CATSHRGEETQYF
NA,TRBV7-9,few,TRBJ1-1,TGTGCCAGCAGCTTAGTGTGGGGGACTGAAGCTTTCTTT,CASSLVWGTEAFF
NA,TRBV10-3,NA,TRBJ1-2,TGTGCCATCAGTGAGTCGACTCACTATGGCTACACCTTC,CAISESTHYGYTF
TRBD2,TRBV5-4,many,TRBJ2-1,TGTGCCAGCAGCCTTGGGACTAGCGGACCGAATGAGCAGTTCTTC,CASSLGTSGPNEQFF
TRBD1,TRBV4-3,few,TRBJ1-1,TGCGCCAGCAGCCAAGACCAGGGACAGGGATACACTGAAGCTTTCTTT,CASSQDQGQGYTEAFF
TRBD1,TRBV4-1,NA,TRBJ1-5,TGCGCCAGCAGCCAGACAGGGGGCCAGCCCCAGCATTTT,CASSQTGGQPQHF
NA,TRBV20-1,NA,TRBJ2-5,TGCAGTGCTAGAGACTCTCAAGGGATGGAGACCCAGTACTTC,CSARDSQGMETQYF
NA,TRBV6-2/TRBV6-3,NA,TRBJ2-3,TGTGCCAGCAGTTACTCGACTAGAAACACAGATACGCAGTATTTT,CASSYSTRNTDTQYF
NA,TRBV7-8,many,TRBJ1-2,TGTGCCAGCAGCTTAGTAGGGACTCTCCCGGTTGGTCGGGGCTACACCTTC,CASSLVGTLPVGRGYTF
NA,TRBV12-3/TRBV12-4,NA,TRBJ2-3,TGTGCCAGCAGTTTAAATCAGGGCACAGATACGCAGTATTTT,CASSLNQGTDTQYF
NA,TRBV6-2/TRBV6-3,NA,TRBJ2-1,TGTGCCAGCAGTTACCCGGTGGGGGCGGCGGTGGATAATGAGCAGTTCTTC,CASSYPVGAAVDNEQFF
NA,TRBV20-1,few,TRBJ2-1,TGCAGTGCTCGCAGGGAAGTAGATTACAATGAGCAGTTCTTC,CSARREVDYNEQFF
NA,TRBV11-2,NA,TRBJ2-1,TGTGCCAGCAGCCTTCAGAGGGTCAATGAGCAGTTCTTC,CASSLQRVNEQFF
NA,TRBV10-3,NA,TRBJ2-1,TGTGCCATCAGTGAGTCACTTGGTGAGCAGTTCTTC,CAISESLGEQFF
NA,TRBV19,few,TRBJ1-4,TGTGCCAGTAGTATGGGAGCGGCGCGGACTAATGAAAAACTGTTTTTT,CASSMGAARTNEKLFF
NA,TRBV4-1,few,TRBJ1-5,TGCGCCAGCAGCCAAGATAGTGGGCAGCCCCAGCATTTT,CASSQDSGQPQHF
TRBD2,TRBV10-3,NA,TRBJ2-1,TGTGCCATCAGGGAGCGGGACTCCTACAATGAGCAGTTCTTC,CAIRERDSYNEQFF
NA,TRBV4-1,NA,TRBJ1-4,TGCGCCAGCAGCCAAGATGCACGAGGGGAAAAACTGTTTTTT,CASSQDARGEKLFF
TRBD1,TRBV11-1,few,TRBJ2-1,TGTGCCAGCAGCATGACAGGGCCCCCCTACAATGAGCAGTTCTTC,CASSMTGPPYNEQFF
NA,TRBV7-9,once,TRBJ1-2,TGTGCCAGCAGCCCCAAGGAGGCGGTTGGCTACACCTTC,CASSPKEAVGYTF
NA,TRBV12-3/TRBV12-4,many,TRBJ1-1,TGTGCCAGTACCAGACAGGTGAACACTGAAGCTTTCTTT,CASTRQVNTEAFF
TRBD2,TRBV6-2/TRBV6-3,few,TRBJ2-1,TGTGCCAGCAGGTCGGGACTAGCATTCAATGAGCAGTTCTTC,CASRSGLAFNEQFF
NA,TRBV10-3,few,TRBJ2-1,TGTGCCATCAGGGGAGGTGTGGGAGACAATGAGCAGTTCTTC,CAIRGGVGDNEQFF
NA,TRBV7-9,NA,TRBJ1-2,TGTGCCAGCAGCTTAGCTAGGGGTATCCCTCTGGGGGACTATGGCTACACCTTC,CASSLARGIPLGDYGYTF
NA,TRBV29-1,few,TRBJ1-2,TGCAGCGCCTCGTTGAGGGGTGGCTACACCTTC,CSASLRGGYTF
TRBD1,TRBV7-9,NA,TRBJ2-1,TGTGCCAGCAGCTCTACCGGGACAGGGGATCCCAATGAGCAGTTCTTC,CASSSTGTGDPNEQFF
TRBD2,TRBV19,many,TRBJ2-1,TGTGCCAGTAGTATAAGCCACAGCGGGAGTAGGAATGAGCAGTTCTTC,CASSISHSGSRNEQFF
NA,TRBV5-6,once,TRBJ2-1,TGTGCCAGCAGCAAGTTTTTTAGCTCCTACAATGAGCAGTTCTTC,CASSKFFSSYNEQFF
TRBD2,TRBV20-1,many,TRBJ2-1,TGCAGTGCTAGTTCTAGCGGAGCTTACAGCTCCTACAATGAGCAGTTCTTC,CSASSSGAYSSYNEQFF
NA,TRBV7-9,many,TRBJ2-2,TGTGCCAGCAGCTTATCACAGATTTCCGGGGAGCTGTTTTTT,CASSLSQISGELFF
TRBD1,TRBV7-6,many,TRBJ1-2,TGTGCCAGCAGCCCGAGGACAGGCTATGGCTACACCTTC,CASSPRTGYGYTF
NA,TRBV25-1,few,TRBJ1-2,TGTGCCAGCAGTGATTTAAACTATGGCTACACCTTC,CASSDLNYGYTF